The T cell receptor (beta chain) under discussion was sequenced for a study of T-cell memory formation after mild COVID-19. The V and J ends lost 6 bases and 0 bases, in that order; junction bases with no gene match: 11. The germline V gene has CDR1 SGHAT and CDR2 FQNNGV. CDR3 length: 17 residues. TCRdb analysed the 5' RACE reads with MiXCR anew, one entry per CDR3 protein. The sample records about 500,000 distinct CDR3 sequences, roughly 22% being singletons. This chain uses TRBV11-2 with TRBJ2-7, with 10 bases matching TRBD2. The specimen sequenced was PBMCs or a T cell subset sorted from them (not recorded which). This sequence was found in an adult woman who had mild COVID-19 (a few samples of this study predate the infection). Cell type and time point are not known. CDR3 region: CASRFGVSGRSSYEQYF. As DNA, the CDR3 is TGTGCCAGCAGGTTTGGGGTTAGCGGGAGGAGCTCCTACGAGCAGTACTTC.